The 10 T cell receptor beta chains given below trace back to one sample, sequenced in a study of graft-versus-host responses after intestinal transplantation. The researchers put roughly 200,000 CFSE-labeled responder cells into plates with roughly 200,000 irradiated, violet-dye-labeled stimulator cells. This table comes from immunoSEQ multiplex PCR, and its TCRdb copy is limited to in-frame clones, with some not included. The data show roughly 4,200 clones, with approximately 40% seen just once and 5.5% to 7% held by the top ten. The input for sequencing was alloreactive CD8+ T cells from a mixed lymphocyte reaction culture, taken before transplantation. The sample's subset: CFSE-low proliferating T cells sorted from roughly six-day pre-transplant mixed lymphocyte reaction (GvH or HvG direction). These receptors all stem from a human patient who was an organ donor for intestinal transplantation.

This clone has a handful of counts. The chain has TRBV29-1 and TRBJ2-1, with 8 bases fitting TRBD2. V shed 5 bases and J 6 bases; nucleotides not matched to a gene: 6. The CDR3 consists of 13 residues. CDR1 is SQVTM and CDR2 is ANQGSEA in the germline V gene. CDR3 loop: CSVHGLAGNEQFF. The CDR3 bases are TGCAGCGTTCACGGACTAGCAGGCAATGAGCAGTTCTTC.

V gene TRBV7-3 combines with J gene TRBJ2-3; 9 nucleotides match TRBD2. V gave up 3 bases and J gave up 1 base; unmatched junction bases: 2. The CDR3 runs 15 residues. CDR1 and CDR2 from the germline V gene are SGHTA and FQGTGA. The CDR3 here is CASSFRTSGTDTQYF. In nucleotides, the CDR3 is TGTGCCAGCAGCTTCAGGACTAGCGGCACAGATACGCAGTATTTT.

This clone came up a few times. The rearrangement uses TRBV7-3 and TRBJ2-1, with D tentatively TRBD1 (7 bases). The CDR3 is 16 amino acids. Germline V gene data show CDR1 as SGHTA and CDR2 as FQGTGA. With 1 base removed from V and 14 bases from J, the gap between germline ends came to 24 bases. The CDR3 loop reads CASSLKIKDYQGGEFF. The CDR3 nucleotides are TGTGCCAGCAGCTTAAAGATTAAGGACTACCAGGGGGGTGAGTTCTTC.

This clone was observed a few times. This chain joins TRBV27 and TRBJ2-1, with 10 bases that match TRBD2. Germline V gives CDR1 MNHEY, CDR2 SMNVEV (reference sequence). V shed 5 bases and J 5 bases; nucleotides not matched to a gene: 9. The CDR3 runs 16 residues. The CDR3 DNA follows: TGTGCCAGCAGTCCCCCTGGACTAGCGGTAAACAATGAGCAGTTCTTC. It codes for CASSPPGLAVNNEQFF.

The V gene is TRBV21-1, the J gene TRBJ2-1; the table's D gene call, TRBD2, was not cross checked with the DNA. TRBV21-1 is listed as a pseudogene. CDR3 length: 14 amino acids. DNA of the CDR3: TGTGCCAGCAGCACCAGGGCGGGAGGCTATGAGCAGTTCTTC. Translation: CASSTRAGGYEQFF.

This clone came up a few times. The chain uses TRBV6-1 and TRBJ2-7; D possibly corresponds to TRBD1 (5 bases). The germline gives CDR1 MNHNS, CDR2 SASEGT. Trimming cost V 3 bases and J 2 bases, with 14 bases left between them. The CDR3 is made up of 15 amino acids. The CDR3 sequence is CASSEPRGSPYEQYF. The CDR3 DNA reads as TGTGCCAGCAGTGAGCCTAGGGGTAGTCCCTACGAGCAGTACTTC.

This clone was detected only a few times. The chain couples TRBV21-1 to TRBJ1-5; the DNA was not compared with TRBD1, the D call given in the table. TRBV21-1 is classified as a pseudogene. This CDR3 has 18 residues. CDR3 sequence: CASSKGRSRDREVEPQHF. The DNA of the CDR3 is TGTGCCAGCAGCAAAGGGCGTTCCCGGGACAGGGAGGTAGAGCCCCAGCATTTT.

This clone rates as medium-sized. V usage is TRBV4-3 and J usage is TRBJ2-2; D call uncertain. The CDR3 has 14 residues. CDR1 and CDR2 from the germline V gene are LGHNA and YSLEER. Trimming pared 0 bases from V and 1 base from J, leaving 3 bases between. The CDR3 loop reads CASSQDLNTGELFF. Written as DNA, the CDR3 is TGCGCCAGCAGCCAAGATCTGAACACCGGGGAGCTGTTTTTT.

The genes are TRBV28 and TRBJ2-7, with D possibly being TRBD1 (5 bases). The length of the CDR3 is 13 residues. Trimming removed 11 bases from V and 0 bases from J, with 14 bases in between. Looked up from germline, CDR1 is MDHEN and CDR2 is SYDVKM. The CDR3 reads CAYAAGPSYEQYF. CDR3 bases: TGTGCCTATGCGGCAGGGCCCTCCTACGAGCAGTACTTC.

The V call is TRBV15, the J call TRBJ2-5; possibly TRBD2 for D (6 bases). The V end was cut by 5 bases, the J end by 5 bases, with 15 bases between. From germline, CDR1 is LNHNV and CDR2 YYDKDF (reference sequence). This CDR3 has 14 amino acids. The CDR3 reads CATSRKEGMETQYF. The CDR3 coding sequence is TGTGCCACCAGCCGAAAGGAGGGGATGGAGACCCAGTACTTC. Based on the CDR3 plus reference TRBV15 and TRBJ2-5, the full variable domain is DAMVIQNPRYQVTQFGKPVTLSCSQTLNHNVMYWYQQKSSQAPKLLFHYYDKDFNNEADTPDNFQSRRPNTSFCFLDIRSPGLGDTAMYLCATSRKEGMETQYFGPGTRLLVL.